Listed below are T cell receptor beta chains from one sample, sequenced in a study of blood T cell repertoires in COVID-19. Profiling relied on immunoSEQ multiplex PCR, and the TCRdb table lists in-frame clones only, not all of them. The sample has about 52,000 clones, 65% to 85% seen once; the top ten hold under 30%. Sequenced material: peripheral blood. These receptors were obtained from a woman older than 75 with COVID-19, enrolled during active disease. Both conserved end residues are part of each CDR3. Fields, in order: V gene, CDR3 length, CDR3 protein.

TRBV10-3	13	CAISEGGVYGYTF
TRBV29-1	15	CSVASRQQNTGELFF
TRBV30	15	CAWARGLAGSYEQYF
TRBV18	14	CASSPNSLGNTIYF
TRBV7-9	17	CASTPAGTGGAAGELFF
TRBV30	14	CACLETTSSYEQYF
TRBV30	16	CAWSVLQQATNEKLFF
TRBV15	14	CATSRVAGADTQYF
TRBV9	16	CASSVTGDHRYYEQYF
TRBV6-5	15	CASSRGLAGTYEQYF
TRBV6-5	14	CASSSYRVLDTQYF
TRBV27	13	CASSFLRDQPQHF
TRBV5-5	14	CASSAGQAGAEQYF
TRBV19	16	CASSNRQGRVYNEQFF
TRBV19	15	CASTPRFEISYEQYF
TRBV7-6	15	CASSLAWTGMYEQYF
TRBV18	13	CASSTDPWIGYTF
TRBV2	15	CASSVPGQSPYGYTF
TRBV5-1	15	CASSPWTGYTGELFF
TRBV5-8	14	CASSFGTYGSPLHF
TRBV12-3/TRBV12-4	11	CASTLGGEQYF
TRBV7-8	18	CASSFYTSGLGSYNEQFF
TRBV14	15	CASSQEWRGNNEQFF
TRBV30	13	CAWSLQAGTEAFF
TRBV5-1	15	CASSLGTTNTGELFF
TRBV5-4	13	CASSSRDRAEQYF
TRBV5-8	13	CASSWRGSDTQYF
TRBV28	15	CASSLTDRDLQPQHF
TRBV6-4	15	CASSPGTSGTGELFF
TRBV5-5	13	CASSPGTGNEQYF
TRBV5-4	16	CASSLAGQGAKNIQYF